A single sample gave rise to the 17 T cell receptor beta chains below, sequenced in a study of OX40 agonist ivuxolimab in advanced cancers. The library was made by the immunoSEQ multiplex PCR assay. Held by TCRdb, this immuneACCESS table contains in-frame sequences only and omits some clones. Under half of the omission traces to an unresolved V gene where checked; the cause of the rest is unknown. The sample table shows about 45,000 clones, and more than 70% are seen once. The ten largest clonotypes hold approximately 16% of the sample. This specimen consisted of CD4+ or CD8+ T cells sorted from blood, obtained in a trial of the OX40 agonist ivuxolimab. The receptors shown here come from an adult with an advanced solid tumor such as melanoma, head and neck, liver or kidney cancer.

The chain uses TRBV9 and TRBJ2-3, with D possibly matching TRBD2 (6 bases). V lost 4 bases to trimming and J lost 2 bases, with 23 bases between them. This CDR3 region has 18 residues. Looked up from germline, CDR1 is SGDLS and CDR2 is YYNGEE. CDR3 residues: CASSHPPASDDLTDTQYF. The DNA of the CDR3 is TGTGCCAGCAGCCACCCCCCCGCTAGCGACGACCTCACAGATACGCAGTATTTT.

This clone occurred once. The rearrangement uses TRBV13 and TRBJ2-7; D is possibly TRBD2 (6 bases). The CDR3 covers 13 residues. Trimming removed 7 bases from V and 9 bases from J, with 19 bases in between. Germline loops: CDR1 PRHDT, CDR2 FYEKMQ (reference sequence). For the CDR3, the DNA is TGTGCCAGCACCCAAGCGGGCCGGCGCGGGCAGTACTTC. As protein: CASTQAGRRGQYF.

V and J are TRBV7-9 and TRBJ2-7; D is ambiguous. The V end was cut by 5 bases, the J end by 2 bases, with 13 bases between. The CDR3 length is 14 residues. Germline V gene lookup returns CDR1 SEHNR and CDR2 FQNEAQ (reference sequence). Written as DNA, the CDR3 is TGTGCCAGCAGCGCGCCGGTGATGCCCTACGAGCAGTACTTC. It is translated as CASSAPVMPYEQYF. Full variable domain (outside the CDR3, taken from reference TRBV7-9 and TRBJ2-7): DTGVSQNPRHKITKRGQNVTFRCDPISEHNRLYWYRQTLGQGPEFLTYFQNEAQLEKSRLLSDRFSAERPKGSFSTLEIQRTEQGDSAMYLCASSAPVMPYEQYFGPGTRLTVT.

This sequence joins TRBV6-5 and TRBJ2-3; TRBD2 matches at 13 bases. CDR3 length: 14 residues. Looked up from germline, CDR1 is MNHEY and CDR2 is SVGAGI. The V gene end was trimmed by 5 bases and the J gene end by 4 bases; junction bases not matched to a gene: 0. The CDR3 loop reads CASSGLAGADTQYF. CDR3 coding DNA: TGTGCCAGCAGTGGACTAGCGGGAGCAGATACGCAGTATTTT.

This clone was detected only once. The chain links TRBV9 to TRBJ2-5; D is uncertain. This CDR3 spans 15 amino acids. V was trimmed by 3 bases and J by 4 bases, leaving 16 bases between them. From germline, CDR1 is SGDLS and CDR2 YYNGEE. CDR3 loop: CASSAAPTWRETQYF. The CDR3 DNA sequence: TGTGCCAGCAGCGCCGCTCCGACTTGGCGAGAGACCCAGTACTTC.

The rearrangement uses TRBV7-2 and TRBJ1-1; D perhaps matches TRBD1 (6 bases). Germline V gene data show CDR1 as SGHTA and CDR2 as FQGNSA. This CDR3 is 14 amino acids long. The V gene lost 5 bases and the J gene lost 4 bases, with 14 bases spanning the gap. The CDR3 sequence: CASSLGRGRTEAFF. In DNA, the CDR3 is TGTGCCAGCAGCCTCGGCAGGGGCCGCACTGAAGCTTTCTTT.

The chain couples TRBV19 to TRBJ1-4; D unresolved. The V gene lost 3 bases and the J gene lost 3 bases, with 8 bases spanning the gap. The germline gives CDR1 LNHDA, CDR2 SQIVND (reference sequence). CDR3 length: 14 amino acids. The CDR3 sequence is CASSMETANEKLFF. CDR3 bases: TGTGCCAGTAGTATGGAAACAGCTAATGAAAAACTGTTTTTT.

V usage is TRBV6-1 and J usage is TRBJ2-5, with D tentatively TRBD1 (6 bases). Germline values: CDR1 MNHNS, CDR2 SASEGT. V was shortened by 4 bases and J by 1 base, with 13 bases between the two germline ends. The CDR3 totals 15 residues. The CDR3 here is CASSVGRGPQETQYF. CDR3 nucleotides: TGTGCCAGCAGTGTAGGCAGGGGACCCCAAGAGACCCAGTACTTC.

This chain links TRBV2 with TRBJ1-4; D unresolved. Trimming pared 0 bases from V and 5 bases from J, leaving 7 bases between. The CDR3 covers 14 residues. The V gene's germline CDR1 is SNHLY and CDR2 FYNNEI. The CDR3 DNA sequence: TGTGCCAGCAGTGAAGCGCGCCGGAATGAAAAACTGTTTTTT. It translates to CASSEARRNEKLFF.

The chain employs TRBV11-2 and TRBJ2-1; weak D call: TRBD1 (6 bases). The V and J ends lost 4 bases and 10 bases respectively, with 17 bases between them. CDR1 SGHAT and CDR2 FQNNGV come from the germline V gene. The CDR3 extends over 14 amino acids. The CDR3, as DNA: TGTGCCAGCAGCTACGGGGCAGGGGTCTCCGAGCAGTTCTTC. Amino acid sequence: CASSYGAGVSEQFF.

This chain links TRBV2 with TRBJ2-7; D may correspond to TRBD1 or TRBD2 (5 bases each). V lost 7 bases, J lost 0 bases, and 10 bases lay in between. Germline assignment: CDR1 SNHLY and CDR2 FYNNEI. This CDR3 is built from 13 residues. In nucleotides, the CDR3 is TGTGCCAGCATGGGGACCTACTCCTACGAGCAGTACTTC. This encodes CASMGTYSYEQYF.

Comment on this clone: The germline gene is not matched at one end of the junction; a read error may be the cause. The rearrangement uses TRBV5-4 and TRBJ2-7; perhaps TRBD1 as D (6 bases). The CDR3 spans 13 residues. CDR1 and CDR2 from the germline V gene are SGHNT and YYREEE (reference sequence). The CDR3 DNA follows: TGTGCCAGCAGTTTGGACAGTCCCTACGAGCAGTACTTC. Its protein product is CASSLDSPYEQYF.

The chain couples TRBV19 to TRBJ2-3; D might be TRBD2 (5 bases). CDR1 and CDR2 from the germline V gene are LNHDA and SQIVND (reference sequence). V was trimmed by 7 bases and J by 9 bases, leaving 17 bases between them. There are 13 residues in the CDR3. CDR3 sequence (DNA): TGTGCCAGTAATGATCTAGCCGCGAGGACGCAGTATTTT. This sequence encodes CASNDLAARTQYF.

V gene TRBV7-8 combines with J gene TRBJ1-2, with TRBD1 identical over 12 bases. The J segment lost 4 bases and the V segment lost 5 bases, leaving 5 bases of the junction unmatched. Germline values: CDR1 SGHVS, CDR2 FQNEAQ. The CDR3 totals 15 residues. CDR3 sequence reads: CASSPGTGGAYGYTF. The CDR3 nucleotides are TGTGCCAGCAGCCCTGGGACAGGGGGCGCCTATGGCTACACCTTC.

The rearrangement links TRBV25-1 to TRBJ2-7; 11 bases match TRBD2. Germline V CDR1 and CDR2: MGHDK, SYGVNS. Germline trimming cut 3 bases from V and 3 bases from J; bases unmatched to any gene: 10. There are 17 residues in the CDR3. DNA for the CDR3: TGTGCCAGCAGTGATTCACCCGGGACTAGCGGCCGCTACGAGCAGTACTTC. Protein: CASSDSPGTSGRYEQYF.

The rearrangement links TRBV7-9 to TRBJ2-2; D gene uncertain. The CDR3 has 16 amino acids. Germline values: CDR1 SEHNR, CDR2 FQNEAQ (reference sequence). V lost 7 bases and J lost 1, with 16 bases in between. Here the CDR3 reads CASTSRLGVNTGELFF. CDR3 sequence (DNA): TGTGCCAGCACCTCACGCCTTGGGGTGAACACCGGGGAGCTGTTTTTT. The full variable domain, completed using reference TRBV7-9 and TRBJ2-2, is DTGVSQNPRHKITKRGQNVTFRCDPISEHNRLYWYRQTLGQGPEFLTYFQNEAQLEKSRLLSDRFSAERPKGSFSTLEIQRTEQGDSAMYLCASTSRLGVNTGELFFGEGSRLTVL.

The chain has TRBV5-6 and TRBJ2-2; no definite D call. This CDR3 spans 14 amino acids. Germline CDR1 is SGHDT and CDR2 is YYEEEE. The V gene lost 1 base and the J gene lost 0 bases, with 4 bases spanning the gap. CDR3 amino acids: CASSLRPNTGELFF. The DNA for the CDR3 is TGTGCCAGCAGCTTGCGGCCGAACACCGGGGAGCTGTTTTTT.